This record covers a single TCR beta chain. The entry originates in a study of T cells in Graves' hyperthyroidism and ophthalmopathy. The V end lost 6 bases, the J end lost 9 bases, and 15 bases lay between the germline ends. CDR3 size: 14 residues. TCR beta CDR3 region amplification was performed from RNA transcripts. During a first-round RT-PCR of the TCR CDR3, the HTBI primer set was used. MiXCR was run by TCRdb on the multiplex PCR reads, yielding one entry per CDR3 protein. Of over 500,000 distinct CDR3 sequences in the sample, 40% to 50% were seen once. Sequences were obtained from peripheral blood or thyroid tissue (not recorded which). This clonotype was obtained from an adult woman with Graves' disease, either hyperthyroidism or ophthalmopathy (not recorded which). This chain joins TRBV12-3 or TRBV12-4 and TRBJ1-6; D not resolved. CDR3 nucleotide sequence: TGTGCCAGCAGCTCCCCCCAATCTCCTTCACCCCTCCACTTT. As protein: CASSSPQSPSPLHF.